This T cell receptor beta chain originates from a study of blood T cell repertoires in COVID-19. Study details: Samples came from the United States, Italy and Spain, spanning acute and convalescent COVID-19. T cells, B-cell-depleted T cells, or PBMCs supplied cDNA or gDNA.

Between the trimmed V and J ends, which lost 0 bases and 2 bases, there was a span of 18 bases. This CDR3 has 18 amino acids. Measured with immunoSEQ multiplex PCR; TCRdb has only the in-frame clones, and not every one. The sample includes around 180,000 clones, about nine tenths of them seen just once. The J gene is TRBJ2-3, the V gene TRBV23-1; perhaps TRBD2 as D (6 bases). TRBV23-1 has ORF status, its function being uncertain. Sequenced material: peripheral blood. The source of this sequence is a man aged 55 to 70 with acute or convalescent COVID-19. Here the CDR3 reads CASSQSLVSGEDTDTQYF. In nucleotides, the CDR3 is TGCGCCAGCAGTCAATCCCTAGTTTCGGGGGAGGACACAGATACGCAGTATTTT.